Listed here is a single T cell receptor (beta chain). As yet, its antigen is unknown. Combining a sample-barcoded 5' primer with a J-beta primer mix, a second PCR ran for 7 to 11 cycles. TCRdb recomputed calls from the 5' RACE reads with MiXCR, one row per CDR3 protein. The data contain some 800,000 distinct CDR3 sequences, roughly 44% of them seen just once; the ten biggest clones take up roughly 19%. The study isolated at least 7 million PBMCs from each sample. There were at least 5.5 micrograms of total RNA extracted from every sample. Germline V CDR1 and CDR2: MNHEY, SVGAGI. The V end was cut by 6 bases, the J end by 0 bases, with 5 bases between. The CDR3 is 13 residues long. The sample originates from a study of blood T cells in healthy people across ages. The study, taken as a whole, reports: Per million T cells, TCR beta diversity dropped roughly linearly as age increased.

This TCR came from a man aged 60 to 69 in good health. The chain combines TRBV6-5 with TRBJ1-4; D is ambiguous. The material sequenced was blood. CDR3 nucleotides: TGTGCCAGCAGACACGCAACTAATGAAAAACTGTTTTTT. Its protein is CASRHATNEKLFF.